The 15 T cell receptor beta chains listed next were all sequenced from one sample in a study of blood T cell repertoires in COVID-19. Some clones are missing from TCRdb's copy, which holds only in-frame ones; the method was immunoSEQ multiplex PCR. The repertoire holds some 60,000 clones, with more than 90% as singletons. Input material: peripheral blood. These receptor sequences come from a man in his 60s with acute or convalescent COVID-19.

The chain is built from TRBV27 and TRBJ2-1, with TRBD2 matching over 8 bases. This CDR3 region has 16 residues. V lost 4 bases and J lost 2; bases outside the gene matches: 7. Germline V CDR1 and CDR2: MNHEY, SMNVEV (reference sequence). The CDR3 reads CASSSRGTSAYNEQFF. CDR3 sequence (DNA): TGTGCCAGCAGTTCCCGAGGGACTAGTGCCTACAATGAGCAGTTCTTC.

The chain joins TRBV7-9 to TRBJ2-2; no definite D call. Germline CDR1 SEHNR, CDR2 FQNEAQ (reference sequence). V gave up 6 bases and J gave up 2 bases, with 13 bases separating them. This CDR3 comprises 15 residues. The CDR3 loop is CASRLSTRNTGELFF. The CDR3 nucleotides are TGTGCCAGCAGACTATCTACAAGAAACACCGGGGAGCTGTTTTTT. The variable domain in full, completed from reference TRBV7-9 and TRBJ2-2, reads DTGVSQNPRHKITKRGQNVTFRCDPISEHNRLYWYRQTLGQGPEFLTYFQNEAQLEKSRLLSDRFSAERPKGSFSTLEIQRTEQGDSAMYLCASRLSTRNTGELFFGEGSRLTVL.

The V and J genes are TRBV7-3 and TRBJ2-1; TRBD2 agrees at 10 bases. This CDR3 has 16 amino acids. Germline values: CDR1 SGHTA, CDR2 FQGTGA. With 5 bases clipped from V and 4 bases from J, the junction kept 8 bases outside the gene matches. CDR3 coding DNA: TGTGCCAGCAGCCCCCGGACTAGCGGAGGATACAATGAGCAGTTCTTC. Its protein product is CASSPRTSGGYNEQFF.

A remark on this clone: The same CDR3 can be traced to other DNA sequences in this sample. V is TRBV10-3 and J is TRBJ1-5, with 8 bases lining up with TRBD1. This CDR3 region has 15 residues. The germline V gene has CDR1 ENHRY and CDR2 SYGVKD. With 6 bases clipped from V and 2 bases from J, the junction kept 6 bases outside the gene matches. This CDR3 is CAISEDRGGNQPQHF. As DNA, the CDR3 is TGTGCCATCAGCGAAGACAGGGGAGGCAATCAGCCCCAGCATTTT.

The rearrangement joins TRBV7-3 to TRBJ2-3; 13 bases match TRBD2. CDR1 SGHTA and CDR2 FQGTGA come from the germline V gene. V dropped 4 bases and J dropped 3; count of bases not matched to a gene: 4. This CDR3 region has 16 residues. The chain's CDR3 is CASSSVLAGGTDTQYF. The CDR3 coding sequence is TGTGCCAGCAGCTCCGTACTAGCGGGAGGGACAGATACGCAGTATTTT.

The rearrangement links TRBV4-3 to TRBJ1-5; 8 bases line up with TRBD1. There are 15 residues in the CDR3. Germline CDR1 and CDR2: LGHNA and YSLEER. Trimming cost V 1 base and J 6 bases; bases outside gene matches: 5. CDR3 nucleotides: TGCGCCAGCAGCCAAGGGACAGGGAAGTCTCAGCCCCAGCATTTT. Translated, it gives CASSQGTGKSQPQHF.

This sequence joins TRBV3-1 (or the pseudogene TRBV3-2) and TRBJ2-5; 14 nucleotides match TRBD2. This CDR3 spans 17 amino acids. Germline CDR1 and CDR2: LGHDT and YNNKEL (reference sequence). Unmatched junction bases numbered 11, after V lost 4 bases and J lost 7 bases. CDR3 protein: CASSRRWAGTSGRTQYF. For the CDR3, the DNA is TGTGCCAGCAGCCGAAGGTGGGCCGGGACTAGCGGGAGGACCCAGTACTTC.

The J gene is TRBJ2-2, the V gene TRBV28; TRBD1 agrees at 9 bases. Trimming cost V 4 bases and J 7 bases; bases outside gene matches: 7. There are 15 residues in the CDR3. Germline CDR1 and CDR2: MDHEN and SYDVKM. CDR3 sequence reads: CASSSPGQGGGELFF. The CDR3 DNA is TGTGCCAGCAGTTCGCCGGGACAGGGAGGCGGGGAGCTGTTTTTT.

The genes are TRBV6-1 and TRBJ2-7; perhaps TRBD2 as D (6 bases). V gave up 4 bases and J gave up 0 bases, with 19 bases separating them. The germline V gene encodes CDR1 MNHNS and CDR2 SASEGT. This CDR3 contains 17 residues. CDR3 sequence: CASSGLARTQTSYEQYF. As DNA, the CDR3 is TGTGCCAGCAGTGGGCTAGCGCGAACCCAAACCTCCTACGAGCAGTACTTC.

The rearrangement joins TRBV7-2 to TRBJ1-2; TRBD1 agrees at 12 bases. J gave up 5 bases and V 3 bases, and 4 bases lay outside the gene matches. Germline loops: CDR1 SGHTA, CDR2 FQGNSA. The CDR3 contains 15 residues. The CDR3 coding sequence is TGTGCCAGCAGCTTGGGGACAGGGGGCGCGTATGGCTACACCTTC. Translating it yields CASSLGTGGAYGYTF.

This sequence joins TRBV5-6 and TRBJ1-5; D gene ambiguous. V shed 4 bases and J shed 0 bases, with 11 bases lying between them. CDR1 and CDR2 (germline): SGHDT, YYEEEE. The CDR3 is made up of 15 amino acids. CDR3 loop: CASSPLRNSNQPQHF. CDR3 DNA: TGTGCCAGCAGCCCCTTGAGGAATAGCAATCAGCCCCAGCATTTT.

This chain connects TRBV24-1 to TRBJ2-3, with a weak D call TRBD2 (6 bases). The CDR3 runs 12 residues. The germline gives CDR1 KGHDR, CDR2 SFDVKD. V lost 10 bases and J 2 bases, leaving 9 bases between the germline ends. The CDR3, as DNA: TGTGCCACGGGAGGAATCACAGATACGCAGTATTTT. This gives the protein CATGGITDTQYF.

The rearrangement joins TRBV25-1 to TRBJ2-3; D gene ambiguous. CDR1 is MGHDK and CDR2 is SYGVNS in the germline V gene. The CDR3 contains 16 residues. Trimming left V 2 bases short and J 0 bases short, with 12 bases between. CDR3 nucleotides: TGTGCCAGCAGTGAACCCGCAACTTGGAGCACAGATACGCAGTATTTT. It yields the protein CASSEPATWSTDTQYF.

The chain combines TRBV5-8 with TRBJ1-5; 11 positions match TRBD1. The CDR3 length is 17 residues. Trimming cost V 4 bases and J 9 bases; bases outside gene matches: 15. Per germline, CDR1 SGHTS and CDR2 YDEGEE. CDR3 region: CASSPHRDRGTTLPQHF. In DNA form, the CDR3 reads TGTGCCAGCAGCCCACACCGGGACAGGGGGACTACTTTGCCCCAGCATTTT.

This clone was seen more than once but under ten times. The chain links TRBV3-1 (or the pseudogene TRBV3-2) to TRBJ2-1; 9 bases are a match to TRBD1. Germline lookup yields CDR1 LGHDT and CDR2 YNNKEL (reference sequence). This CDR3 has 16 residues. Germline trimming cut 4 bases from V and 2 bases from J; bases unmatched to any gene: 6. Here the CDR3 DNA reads TGTGCCAGCAGCCTCTCGGGGACAGGGCCCTACAATGAGCAGTTCTTC. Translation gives CASSLSGTGPYNEQFF.